This TCR beta chain was recovered during a study of OX40 agonist ivuxolimab in advanced cancers. The overall study: Dose-escalation patients suffered from hepatocellular carcinoma, melanoma, renal cell or head and neck cancer. General study results and limits: It was not determined which antigens were specifically recognized by the peripheral T cells that had undergone clonal expansion.

Comment on this clone: The target antigen is unknown.

J was trimmed by 12 bases and V by 5 bases; bases with no gene match: 14. The CDR3 is made up of 16 amino acids. Per the germline V gene, CDR1 is SGHTA and CDR2 is FQGTGA. Generated by immunoSEQ multiplex PCR, the TCRdb table keeps only in-frame clones and is missing some. Of roughly 33,000 clones in the sample, roughly 84% were seen once. The chain is built from TRBV7-3 and TRBJ2-1; 12 nucleotides match TRBD1. The TCR originated in an adult with an advanced solid tumor such as melanoma, head and neck, liver or kidney cancer. The specimen comprised CD4+ or CD8+ T cells sorted from blood, sampled in a trial of the OX40 agonist ivuxolimab. The CDR3 loop reads CASSQTGQGAPYGQFF. CDR3 sequence (DNA): TGTGCCAGCAGCCAGACGGGACAGGGGGCGCCTTATGGGCAGTTCTTC.